These 27 T cell receptor beta chains came from one sample sequenced in a study of vaccination effects on CD4 cells after COVID-19. Their antigens are not known. Peptide-pool stimulation followed by sequencing identified expanded antigen-specific CD4+ clonotypes in the ViraFEST assay. When around nine days of culture had elapsed, CD4+ T cells were isolated. Participants got two doses of BNT162b2 or mRNA-1273 vaccine. Some clones are missing from TCRdb's copy, which holds only in-frame ones; the method was immunoSEQ multiplex PCR. This sample has about 48,000 clones, with about four fifths found just once. Source: CD4+ T cells from PBMCs cultured with HCoV-OC43 spike peptides, taken after COVID-19 vaccination. The subset: HCoV-OC43 spike overlapping peptide pool stimulation. The receptors shown here come from a human donor who received a COVID-19 vaccine.

The CDR3 loop reads CATSDSRTGGYGYTF. The DNA of the CDR3 is TGTGCCACCAGTGACTCCCGGACTGGCGGCTATGGCTACACCTTC. The V call is TRBV24-1, the J call TRBJ1-2, with unresolved D. Trimming pared 4 bases from V and 4 bases from J, leaving 15 bases between. Germline V lookup: CDR1 KGHDR, CDR2 SFDVKD. The length of the CDR3 is 15 residues.

The rearrangement uses TRBV5-3 and TRBJ1-3; D unresolved. TRBV5-3 is sorted into the ORF group, with uncertain function. The V and J ends lost 4 bases and 0 bases respectively, with 11 bases between them. This CDR3 is built from 15 residues. The CDR3 DNA sequence: TGTGCCAGAAGCGGAAGACTCTACTCTGGAAACACCATATATTTT. It is translated as CARSGRLYSGNTIYF.

The rearrangement uses TRBV9 and TRBJ2-3; possible D gene TRBD2, 5 bases. This CDR3 is built from 16 residues. Germline V gene lookup returns CDR1 SGDLS and CDR2 YYNGEE. V dropped 0 bases and J dropped 3 bases, with 14 bases sitting between them. The CDR3 sequence is CASSVASSGLTDTQYF. The CDR3 DNA reads as TGTGCCAGCAGCGTAGCCTCCTCGGGGTTAACAGATACGCAGTATTTT.

The chain is built from TRBV2 and TRBJ2-1, with 9 bases lining up with TRBD2. Germline V lookup: CDR1 SNHLY, CDR2 FYNNEI. The V gene end was trimmed by 5 bases and the J gene end by 3 bases; junction bases not matched to a gene: 8. This CDR3 is built from 16 residues. CDR3 region: CASSLMGLAGYNEQFF. The CDR3 DNA reads TGTGCCAGCAGTCTTATGGGACTAGCAGGCTACAATGAGCAGTTCTTC.

The J gene is TRBJ1-1, the V gene TRBV10-3, with a tentative D call TRBD1 (5 bases). Germline assignment: CDR1 ENHRY and CDR2 SYGVKD. Trimming took off 7 bases at V and 1 base at J, with 19 bases between the two ends. The CDR3 contains 16 residues. The CDR3, as DNA: TGTGCCATCAAGGGGCAAGAGGGGAGGGGGAACACTGAAGCTTTCTTT. As protein: CAIKGQEGRGNTEAFF.

In the case of this clone: Other DNA sequences in the same sample also yield this CDR3. This chain uses TRBV5-1 with TRBJ2-5; D tentatively reads TRBD1 or TRBD2 (5 bases each). Germline CDR1 is SGHRS and CDR2 is YFSETQ. The V end lost 3 bases, the J end lost 2 bases, and 8 bases lay between the germline ends. The CDR3 loop spans 13 amino acids. The CDR3 sequence: CASSWDLQETQYF. In nucleotides, the CDR3 is TGCGCCAGCAGCTGGGACCTACAAGAGACCCAGTACTTC.

This chain links TRBV7-8 with TRBJ2-1, with D unresolved. Trimming left V 1 base short and J 0 bases short, with 13 bases between. The germline V gene encodes CDR1 SGHVS and CDR2 FQNEAQ. CDR3 length: 17 residues. The CDR3, as DNA: TGTGCCAGCAGCTTAGTAGGAAGCCTTTCCTCCTACAATGAGCAGTTCTTC. Its translation: CASSLVGSLSSYNEQFF.

This chain links TRBV3-1 (or the pseudogene TRBV3-2) with TRBJ1-6; TRBD1 might be the D (6 bases). Germline loops: CDR1 LGHDT, CDR2 YNNKEL (reference sequence). This CDR3 spans 15 amino acids. V gave up 4 bases and J gave up 6 bases, with 13 bases separating them. The CDR3 DNA reads TGTGCCAGCAGCCCGAGCGGGGGGCCTAATTCACCCCTCCACTTT. Residues: CASSPSGGPNSPLHF.

This clone was seen once. The CDR3 loop reads CASSLSGGPNEKLFF. The CDR3 region has the DNA TGCGCCAGCAGCTTGTCAGGGGGCCCTAATGAAAAACTGTTTTTT. The rearrangement links TRBV5-1 to TRBJ1-4, with 8 bases identical to TRBD1. The V and J ends lost 1 base and 3 bases, in that order; junction bases with no gene match: 2. Germline CDR1 and CDR2: SGHRS and YFSETQ. The CDR3 length is 15 residues. The full variable domain, with the rest looked up from reference TRBV5-1 and TRBJ1-4, is KAGVTQTPRYLIKTRGQQVTLSCSPISGHRSVSWYQQTPGQGLQFLFEYFSETQRNKGNFPGRFSGRQFSNSRSEMNVSTLELGDSALYLCASSLSGGPNEKLFFGSGTQLSVL.

This clone was detected a few times. The chain combines TRBV5-1 with TRBJ2-3, with 10 positions matching TRBD2. Trimming cost V 2 bases and J 5 bases; bases outside gene matches: 8. The CDR3 spans 16 residues. Germline assignment: CDR1 SGHRS and CDR2 YFSETQ. CDR3 in amino acids: CASSLLIAGGEDTQYF. The CDR3 DNA follows: TGCGCCAGCAGCTTATTGATAGCGGGGGGAGAAGATACGCAGTATTTT.

This rearrangement joins TRBV4-1 to TRBJ2-5, with 9 bases fitting TRBD1. This CDR3 is 15 amino acids long. V shed 10 bases, J shed 2 bases, and the junction held 11 bases outside the gene matches. Germline-derived CDR1 and CDR2 are MGHRA and YSYEKL. For the CDR3, the DNA is TGCGCCACCTCCAAGGGGGACAGGGCTCAAGAGACCCAGTACTTC. Translating it yields CATSKGDRAQETQYF.

The chain is built from TRBV9 and TRBJ2-1, with 11 bases fitting TRBD2. This CDR3 has 15 residues. Germline CDR1 reads SGDLS; CDR2 reads YYNGEE. With 3 bases clipped from V and 10 bases from J, the junction kept 9 bases outside the gene matches. This CDR3 is CASSATSGNGNEQFF. The CDR3 DNA is TGTGCCAGCAGCGCGACTAGCGGGAATGGGAACGAGCAGTTCTTC.

V gene TRBV19 combines with J gene TRBJ1-3; D is perhaps TRBD1 (6 bases). This CDR3 comprises 21 residues. V gave up 3 bases and J gave up 0 bases, with 27 bases separating them. Germline lookup yields CDR1 LNHDA and CDR2 SQIVND (reference sequence). The CDR3 protein is CASSIFQGRRTVPSSGNTIYF. In DNA, the CDR3 is TGTGCCAGTAGTATCTTTCAAGGGCGACGGACAGTTCCGTCCTCTGGAAACACCATATATTTT.

This sequence joins TRBV10-3 and TRBJ2-1; 8 bases line up with TRBD2. Germline assignment: CDR1 ENHRY and CDR2 SYGVKD. The CDR3 runs 13 residues. V lost 8 bases to trimming and J lost 8 bases; unmatched junction nucleotides: 8. For the CDR3, the DNA is TGTGCCATCGTAATAGCGGGAAGCTATGAGCAGTTCTTC. It codes for CAIVIAGSYEQFF.

This clone was seen more than once but under ten times. The chain combines TRBV20-1 with TRBJ1-5; a weak D match, TRBD1 (6 bases). V was trimmed by 3 bases and J by 7 bases, leaving 10 bases between them. The germline V gene encodes CDR1 DFQATT and CDR2 SNEGSKA (reference sequence). There are 12 residues in the CDR3. Written as DNA, the CDR3 is TGCAGTGCTAGTCCCAGGGGACAGCCCCAGCATTTT. Translated: CSASPRGQPQHF.

This clone was found a few times. This chain links TRBV19 with TRBJ1-1, with 8 nucleotides matching TRBD1. In germline, CDR1 is LNHDA, CDR2 SQIVND (reference sequence). V shed 10 bases, J shed 5 bases, and the junction held 15 bases outside the gene matches. The CDR3 consists of 15 residues. CDR3 loop: CATRTGSAFGTEAFF. CDR3 nucleotide sequence: TGTGCCACCAGGACAGGGAGCGCTTTCGGGACTGAAGCTTTCTTT.

This chain links TRBV2 with TRBJ2-5; 14 bases match TRBD2. The CDR3 consists of 16 residues. The germline CDR1 and CDR2 sequences are SNHLY and FYNNEI. V was pared by 3 bases and J by 5 bases, with 5 bases of the junction left unmatched. As DNA, the CDR3 is TGTGCCAGCAGTGAGGGACTAGCGGGAGTAGGGGAGACCCAGTACTTC. It translates to CASSEGLAGVGETQYF.

The V gene is TRBV6-2 or TRBV6-3, the J gene TRBJ2-4; D possibly corresponds to TRBD1 (5 bases). The ends were cut back, 2 bases at V and 8 bases at J, with 19 bases in the middle. The CDR3 is 16 residues long. Looked up from germline, CDR1 is MNHEY and CDR2 is SVGEGT. The CDR3 sequence: CASSYRIGIGAHIQYF. The DNA of the CDR3 is TGTGCCAGCAGTTACAGGATAGGCATAGGGGCCCACATTCAGTACTTC.

The chain links TRBV21-1 to TRBJ1-1. TRBV21-1 is annotated as a pseudogene. CDR3 size: 16 residues. The CDR3 reads CASRGRTASMNTEAFF. CDR3 nucleotides: TGTGCCAGCAGAGGGAGGACAGCTAGTATGAACACTGAAGCTTTCTTT.

V and J are TRBV5-1 and TRBJ2-6, with 13 bases that match TRBD2. Germline CDR1 is SGHRS and CDR2 is YFSETQ. This CDR3 comprises 17 residues. V lost 4 bases and J lost 4; bases outside the gene matches: 5. The CDR3 region is CASSPRTSGGGANVLTF. DNA for the CDR3: TGCGCCAGCAGCCCCCGGACTAGCGGGGGAGGGGCCAACGTCCTGACTTTC. Variable domain in full (rest from reference TRBV5-1 and TRBJ2-6): KAGVTQTPRYLIKTRGQQVTLSCSPISGHRSVSWYQQTPGQGLQFLFEYFSETQRNKGNFPGRFSGRQFSNSRSEMNVSTLELGDSALYLCASSPRTSGGGANVLTFGAGSRLTVL.

The chain combines TRBV20-1 with TRBJ1-5; 7 bases line up with TRBD1. V lost 3 bases to trimming and J lost 6 bases; unmatched junction nucleotides: 8. Per germline, CDR1 DFQATT and CDR2 SNEGSKA (reference sequence). This CDR3 has 14 amino acids. For the CDR3, the DNA is TGCAGTGCTAGTAGACAGGGCAGGGGTCAGCCCCAGCATTTT. It is translated as CSASRQGRGQPQHF.

The rearrangement links TRBV21-1 to TRBJ2-7; no DNA check was done on the table's D call, TRBD1. TRBV21-1 is a pseudogene. The CDR3 is 17 amino acids. Here the CDR3 reads CASSILGTPPHPYEQYF. The CDR3 DNA reads as TGTGCCAGCAGCATACTCGGGACACCACCCCATCCCTACGAGCAGTACTTC.

The CDR3 spells CASSLTSYADTQYF. The CDR3 region has the DNA TGTGCCAGCAGCTTAACTAGTTATGCAGATACGCAGTATTTT. The chain has TRBV7-9 and TRBJ2-3, with TRBD2 as a possible D gene (5 bases). The V end lost 2 bases, the J end lost 4 bases, and 10 bases lay between the germline ends. CDR1 SEHNR and CDR2 FQNEAQ come from the germline V gene (reference sequence). This CDR3 region has 14 residues.

This sequence joins TRBV19 and TRBJ2-3, with 9 bases lining up with TRBD1. Germline V gives CDR1 LNHDA, CDR2 SQIVND (reference sequence). J was trimmed by 3 bases and V by 7 bases; bases with no gene match: 8. The CDR3 has 15 residues. CDR3 bases: TGTGCCAGTAACGGGGTGACAGGGGGGACAGATACGCAGTATTTT. Translation gives CASNGVTGGTDTQYF.

This rearrangement joins TRBV18 to TRBJ2-1, with 14 bases aligning to TRBD2. This CDR3 is 16 amino acids long. Losses at the gene ends were 3 bases for V and 4 bases for J; bases not matched to a gene: 2. Germline CDR1 KGHSH, CDR2 LQKENI. The CDR3, as DNA: TGTGCCAGCTCACCTAGACTAGCGGGGGGGTACAATGAGCAGTTCTTC. The encoded protein is CASSPRLAGGYNEQFF. Full variable domain (outside the CDR3, taken from reference TRBV18 and TRBJ2-1): NAGVMQNPRHLVRRRGQEARLRCSPMKGHSHVYWYRQLPEEGLKFMVYLQKENIIDESGMPKERFSAEFPKEGPSILRIQQVVRGDSAAYFCASSPRLAGGYNEQFFGPGTRLTVL.

This chain uses TRBV10-1 with TRBJ2-3; no firm D call. The V and J ends lost 1 base and 4 bases respectively, with 3 bases between them. CDR1 and CDR2 from the germline V gene are WNHNN and SYGVQD (reference sequence). CDR3 length: 12 residues. CDR3 sequence: CASSEFADTQYF. The DNA for the CDR3 is TGCGCCAGCAGTGAGTTTGCAGATACGCAGTATTTT.

The chain has TRBV19 and TRBJ2-7; no clear D gene. The V end was cut by 4 bases, the J end by 3 bases, with 10 bases between. This CDR3 has 13 amino acids. Germline V gives CDR1 LNHDA, CDR2 SQIVND (reference sequence). The CDR3 loop reads CASSTLDGYEQYF. The CDR3 nucleotides read TGTGCCAGTAGTACCCTGGACGGCTACGAGCAGTACTTC.